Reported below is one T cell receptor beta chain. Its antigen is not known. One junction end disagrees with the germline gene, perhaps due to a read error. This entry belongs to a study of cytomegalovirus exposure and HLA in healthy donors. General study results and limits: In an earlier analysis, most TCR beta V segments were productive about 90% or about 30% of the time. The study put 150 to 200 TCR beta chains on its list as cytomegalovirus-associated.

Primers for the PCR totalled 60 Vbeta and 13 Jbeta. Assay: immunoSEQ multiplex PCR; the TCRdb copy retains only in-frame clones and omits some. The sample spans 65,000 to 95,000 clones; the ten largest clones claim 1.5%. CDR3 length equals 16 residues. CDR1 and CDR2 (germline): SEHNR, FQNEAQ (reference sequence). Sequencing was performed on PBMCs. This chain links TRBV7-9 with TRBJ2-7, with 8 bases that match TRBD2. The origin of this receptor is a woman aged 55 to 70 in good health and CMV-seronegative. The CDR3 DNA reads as TGTGCCAGCAGCTTAGGTTCGGGAGGGCGAGAGTACGAGCAGCACTTC. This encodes CASSLGSGGREYEQHF.